This TCR beta chain derives from a study of blood T cells in healthy people across ages. General study points: Observed TCR beta diversity per million T cells went down as age went up. This fall followed a roughly linear course with age.

This clonotype was recorded a few times. Antigen: not known. Every sample gave at least 5 micrograms of total RNA when it was extracted. The use of a sample-barcoded 5' primer and a J-beta primer mix characterized a second PCR of about 7 to 12 cycles. TCRdb processed the 5' RACE reads anew with MiXCR; each CDR3 protein has one entry. The data contain about 1,500,000 distinct CDR3 sequences, over 25% of them singletons. Germline CDR1 is SQVTM and CDR2 is ANQGSEA. Between the trimmed V and J ends, which lost 8 bases and 4 bases, there was a span of 20 bases. CDR3 size: 14 residues. The source material was blood. This sequence originates from a woman aged 25 to 45 in good health. The chain links TRBV29-1 to TRBJ1-1, with D possibly matching TRBD1 (6 bases). Here the CDR3 reads CSPFIQGRGTEAFF. The DNA of the CDR3 is TGCAGCCCTTTTATTCAGGGCAGGGGCACTGAAGCTTTCTTT. Using reference TRBV29-1 and TRBJ1-1 for the parts outside the CDR3, the full variable domain is SAVISQKPSRDICQRGTSLTIQCQVDSQVTMMFWYRQQPGQSLTLIATANQGSEATYESGFVIDKFPISRPNLTFSTLTVSNMSPEDSSIYLCSPFIQGRGTEAFFGQGTRLTVV.